This T cell receptor beta chain was captured in a study of blood T cells in healthy people across ages. Whole-study findings and limits: Naive T cell percentage and TCR beta diversity correlated strongly. Across the age range, TCR beta diversity per million T cells fell in a roughly linear way.

The CDR3 sequence is 14 residues long. Germline assignment: CDR1 SGHKS and CDR2 YYEKEE (reference sequence). J was trimmed by 13 bases and V by 3 bases; bases with no gene match: 10. With a J-beta primer mix and a sample-barcoded 5' primer, a second PCR ran 7 to 11 cycles. TCRdb recomputed calls from the 5' RACE reads with MiXCR, one row per CDR3 protein. The sample includes some 1.7 million distinct CDR3 sequences, 28% of them seen just once. With respect to this clonotype: What it recognizes is unknown.

The source of this sequence is a woman in her twenties or thirties in good health. The sample taken for sequencing was blood. V and J are TRBV5-5 and TRBJ2-4, with TRBD2 identical over 10 bases. The chain's CDR3 is CASSWLAGAYGQYF. Here the CDR3 DNA reads TGTGCCAGCAGCTGGCTAGCGGGGGCCTACGGGCAGTACTTC. Combining the CDR3 with reference TRBV5-5 and TRBJ2-4 gives the whole variable domain DAGVTQSPTHLIKTRGQQVTLRCSPISGHKSVSWYQQVLGQGPQFIFQYYEKEERGRGNFPDRFSARQFPNYSSELNVNALLLGDSALYLCASSWLAGAYGQYFGAGTRLSVL.